Listed below are T cell receptor beta chains from one sample, sequenced in a study of blood T cell repertoires in COVID-19. The protocol was immunoSEQ multiplex PCR, while the TCRdb copy is restricted to in-frame clones and leaves out a portion. The profile covers around 200,000 clones, with 85% to 90% appearing a single time and less than 1.5% taken by the ten largest. The sequencing sample was made of PBMCs or T cells enriched from blood (not recorded which). The receptors come from a man aged 25-40 years who had recovered from COVID-19. Each CDR3 is given with its conserved first and last residue. A D gene is named only where the DNA matches it firmly. The listing skips clone size in some rows; elsewhere it reads once, few, many or a size class.

DNA: TGTGCCAGCAGCTTGCGCCCGGGCAGGGACACTGAAGCTTTCTTT
CDR3: CASSLRPGRDTEAFF
D: NA
V: TRBV5-4
size: NA
J: TRBJ1-1

DNA: TGCGCCAGCAGCCAAGGAAACAGGGAGTTGCGTAATTACGAGCAGTACTTC
CDR3: CASSQGNRELRNYEQYF
D: NA
V: TRBV4-1
size: NA
J: TRBJ2-7

DNA: TGTGCCAGTAGTATAGTACCGGGAGCTAGCAATCAGCCCCAGCATTTT
CDR3: CASSIVPGASNQPQHF
D: NA
V: TRBV19
size: NA
J: TRBJ1-5

DNA: TGCGCCAGCAGCCAAGATTACGGAGACCCCAATGAAAAACTGTTTTTT
CDR3: CASSQDYGDPNEKLFF
D: NA
V: TRBV4-1
size: NA
J: TRBJ1-4

DNA: TGTGCCAGCAGCGGGACAACCTACAATGAGCAGTTCTTC
CDR3: CASSGTTYNEQFF
D: NA
V: TRBV7-2
size: few
J: TRBJ2-1

DNA: TGTGCCAGCAGTGATCCTAGCGGGATAACATTTACAGAGACCCAGTACTTC
CDR3: CASSDPSGITFTETQYF
D: TRBD2
V: TRBV2
size: NA
J: TRBJ2-5

DNA: TGCGCCAGCAGCTTCGGCAGGGGCCGTTCGGTGAACACTGAAGCTTTCTTT
CDR3: CASSFGRGRSVNTEAFF
D: NA
V: TRBV5-1
size: NA
J: TRBJ1-1

DNA: TGCGCCAGCGGACAGGGACAGCTCTATGGCTACACCTTC
CDR3: CASGQGQLYGYTF
D: TRBD1
V: TRBV5-1
size: NA
J: TRBJ1-2

DNA: TGTGCCAGCAGCCAAGATAGGAGACTAGGTAGCCAAGAGACCCAGTACTTC
CDR3: CASSQDRRLGSQETQYF
D: NA
V: TRBV4-2
size: NA
J: TRBJ2-5

DNA: TGCGCCAGCAGCTTGGAGGTGGGGGCGCGGGTTACCGGGGAGCTGTTTTTT
CDR3: CASSLEVGARVTGELFF
D: NA
V: TRBV5-1
size: NA
J: TRBJ2-2

DNA: TGTGCCTGGAGTGTCGGGACAGGGGGCAATGAGCAGTTCTTC
CDR3: CAWSVGTGGNEQFF
D: TRBD1
V: TRBV30
size: NA
J: TRBJ2-1

DNA: TGTGCCAGCAGCTCCCTAGCGGGGGTCCAAGAGACCCAGTACTTC
CDR3: CASSSLAGVQETQYF
D: TRBD2
V: TRBV7-7
size: NA
J: TRBJ2-5

DNA: TGCGCCAGCAGCCAAGATAGTAGCGGTGGCAATGAGCAGTTCTTC
CDR3: CASSQDSSGGNEQFF
D: NA
V: TRBV4-3
size: NA
J: TRBJ2-1

DNA: TGTGCCAGCAGTTATCAGGGTTATCAAGAGACCCAGTACTTC
CDR3: CASSYQGYQETQYF
D: NA
V: TRBV28
size: NA
J: TRBJ2-5

DNA: TGCAGCGTGGCCGGGAGCTACGAGCAGTACTTC
CDR3: CSVAGSYEQYF
D: NA
V: TRBV29-1
size: NA
J: TRBJ2-7

DNA: TGCGCCAGCAGCCAAGATTGGGGGACACTAAGTTTAGCCAAAAACATTCAGTACTTC
CDR3: CASSQDWGTLSLAKNIQYF
D: NA
V: TRBV4-3
size: few
J: TRBJ2-4

DNA: TGTGCCAGCACCATACACTCTGGAAACACCATATATTTT
CDR3: CASTIHSGNTIYF
D: NA
V: TRBV12-3/TRBV12-4
size: NA
J: TRBJ1-3

DNA: TGTGCCAGCAGTTTATCCAGGGTGGGTGAAAAACTGTTTTTT
CDR3: CASSLSRVGEKLFF
D: NA
V: TRBV28
size: NA
J: TRBJ1-4

DNA: TGTGCCAGCAGCCTCCGACAGGGGAGCTCCTATAATTCACCCCTCCACTTT
CDR3: CASSLRQGSSYNSPLHF
D: TRBD1
V: TRBV27
size: NA
J: TRBJ1-6

DNA: TGTGCCAGCAGCTTCTTCACCGGGACAGGGTCTTACGGCCCCAATGAGCAGTTCTTC
CDR3: CASSFFTGTGSYGPNEQFF
D: TRBD1
V: TRBV7-8
size: few
J: TRBJ2-1

DNA: TGTGCCAGCAGCTTGGTTAGGGGCGCCGACACCGGGGAGCTGTTTTTT
CDR3: CASSLVRGADTGELFF
D: NA
V: TRBV5-4
size: NA
J: TRBJ2-2

DNA: TGTGCCAGCAGCTTTCCGGGGGGAATATACGAGCAGTACTTC
CDR3: CASSFPGGIYEQYF
D: TRBD2
V: TRBV11-2
size: NA
J: TRBJ2-7

DNA: TGTGCCAGCAGCGACCGACGGGTAGCGATGCTTACAGATACGCAGTATTTT
CDR3: CASSDRRVAMLTDTQYF
D: NA
V: TRBV7-9
size: NA
J: TRBJ2-3

DNA: TGTGCCAGCAGCCAAGTAGCTTATGGACTAGGCTCCTACAATGAGCAGTTCTTC
CDR3: CASSQVAYGLGSYNEQFF
D: TRBD2
V: TRBV3-1/TRBV3-2
size: once
J: TRBJ2-1

DNA: TGTGCCAGCAGCAGAAGCGGGGGGGCCTCCTACAATGAGCAGTTCTTC
CDR3: CASSRSGGASYNEQFF
D: TRBD2
V: TRBV4-2
size: NA
J: TRBJ2-1

DNA: TGTGCCACCAGCAGAGATCGAGGGGTCCTCGGCGGGAATGGGAACTACGAGCAGTACTTC
CDR3: CATSRDRGVLGGNGNYEQYF
D: NA
V: TRBV15
size: NA
J: TRBJ2-7

DNA: TGTGCCAGCAGTGAATCGGACAGTAGCTCCTACAATGAGCAGTTCTTC
CDR3: CASSESDSSSYNEQFF
D: NA
V: TRBV25-1
size: NA
J: TRBJ2-1

DNA: TGCGCCAGCAGCCAACCAGGACAGGGGGAGACTGAAGCTTTCTTT
CDR3: CASSQPGQGETEAFF
D: TRBD1
V: TRBV4-1
size: NA
J: TRBJ1-1

DNA: TGTGCCAGCAGCGTAGATGGGACAGCGAAAGAGACCCAGTACTTC
CDR3: CASSVDGTAKETQYF
D: TRBD1
V: TRBV9
size: once
J: TRBJ2-5

DNA: TGTGCCTGGAGTGGTCTACTGGGAGTCTCGATGAACACTGAAGCTTTCTTT
CDR3: CAWSGLLGVSMNTEAFF
D: NA
V: TRBV30
size: NA
J: TRBJ1-1

DNA: TGTGCCAGCGGGCCAGGGCGGAACAATCAGCCCCAGCATTTT
CDR3: CASGPGRNNQPQHF
D: NA
V: TRBV27
size: NA
J: TRBJ1-5

DNA: TGTGCCAGCAGACAGCGGGAGGGCCGCTACAATGAGCAGTTCTTC
CDR3: CASRQREGRYNEQFF
D: TRBD2
V: TRBV7-8
size: NA
J: TRBJ2-1

DNA: TGTGCCAGTAGTATCTTCAGCAACAGGGCCTATGGCTACACCTTC
CDR3: CASSIFSNRAYGYTF
D: NA
V: TRBV19
size: NA
J: TRBJ1-2

DNA: TGTGCCAGCAGCCAAGAGAGTTACTGGGGAGCAACAGATACGCAGTATTTT
CDR3: CASSQESYWGATDTQYF
D: NA
V: TRBV3-1/TRBV3-2
size: once
J: TRBJ2-3

DNA: TGCAGCGCTGCGACAGCGAACACTGAAGCTTTCTTT
CDR3: CSAATANTEAFF
D: NA
V: TRBV29-1
size: NA
J: TRBJ1-1

DNA: TGTGCCAGCAGTGGACAGTCTGGGCATTCCGGGGAGCTGTTTTTT
CDR3: CASSGQSGHSGELFF
D: NA
V: TRBV2
size: NA
J: TRBJ2-2

DNA: TGTGCCAGCAGTCGGTCCTATGGCTACACCTTC
CDR3: CASSRSYGYTF
D: NA
V: TRBV2
size: NA
J: TRBJ1-2

DNA: TGTGCCAGCAGCTATTTCGACGAGCAGTACTTC
CDR3: CASSYFDEQYF
D: NA
V: TRBV11-2
size: NA
J: TRBJ2-7

DNA: TGTGCCAGCAGTTTATTGGAGTCAGCCTACGAGCAGTACTTC
CDR3: CASSLLESAYEQYF
D: NA
V: TRBV27
size: few
J: TRBJ2-7

DNA: TGTGCCAGCAGTTCGAACTATGGCTACACCTTC
CDR3: CASSSNYGYTF
D: NA
V: TRBV12-3/TRBV12-4
size: NA
J: TRBJ1-2

DNA: TGTGCCAGCAGTTTAAAGCCCGGGACAGGGGGAAATGGCTACACCTTC
CDR3: CASSLKPGTGGNGYTF
D: TRBD1
V: TRBV27
size: NA
J: TRBJ1-2

DNA: TGTGCCAGCAGTTTAATTTCGCGGGGGCCCGAGACCCAGTACTTC
CDR3: CASSLISRGPETQYF
D: NA
V: TRBV28
size: NA
J: TRBJ2-5

DNA: TGTGCCAGCAGTGAACTTAGCGGGATAGGGGAGACCCAGTACTTC
CDR3: CASSELSGIGETQYF
D: TRBD2
V: TRBV25-1
size: NA
J: TRBJ2-5

DNA: TGTGCCAGTTCAACAGTCTCCTACGAGCAGTACTTC
CDR3: CASSTVSYEQYF
D: NA
V: TRBV19
size: NA
J: TRBJ2-7

DNA: TGTGCCACCAGAGGACAGGGGGGGAATGGCTACACCTTC
CDR3: CATRGQGGNGYTF
D: TRBD1
V: TRBV24-1
size: NA
J: TRBJ1-2